Presented here are 21 T cell receptor beta chains from one specimen sequenced in a study of identical twins. TCRdb reprocessed the 5' RACE reads via MiXCR and lists one record per CDR3 protein. The table shows a few hundred thousand distinct CDR3 sequences, with more than 9% occurring only once. These data also featured in a second study, about yellow fever vaccine responses in identical twins.

The sample consisted of PBMCs. The receptors were gathered from a woman aged 18 to 35 in good health.

This clonotype occurred many times. DNA of the CDR3: TGTGCCAGCAGTTATCGGTGGACAGGACCGGGAAGAGAGCAGTTCTTC. Translation: CASSYRWTGPGREQFF. J is TRBJ2-1 and V is TRBV6-2 or TRBV6-3, with TRBD1 identical over 7 bases. Germline CDR1 reads MNHEY; CDR2 reads SVGEGT. With V trimmed by 3 bases and J by 10 bases, 15 bases remained unmatched. The CDR3 is made up of 16 amino acids.

The table lists this clonotype with a few counts. This chain links TRBV10-3 with TRBJ2-4, with 8 bases matching TRBD1. The CDR3 has 15 amino acids. Trimming at V came to 4 bases and at J to 8 bases, leaving 10 bases not matched to a gene. CDR1 is ENHRY and CDR2 is SYGVKD in the germline V gene. CDR3: CAISGGTGPRDIQYF. Written as DNA, the CDR3 is TGTGCCATCAGTGGGGGGACAGGCCCGAGGGACATTCAGTACTTC.

This clonotype has a count of ten or more. This rearrangement joins TRBV3-1 to TRBJ2-2; tentatively, D is TRBD2 (5 bases). V gave up 3 bases and J gave up 5 bases, with 19 bases separating them. The CDR3 totals 17 residues. Per germline, CDR1 LGHDT and CDR2 YNNKEL (reference sequence). CDR3: CASSQRAWSAQTGELFF. In nucleotides, the CDR3 is TGTGCCAGCAGCCAGAGGGCTTGGAGCGCGCAGACCGGGGAGCTGTTTTTT.

V gene TRBV4-3 combines with J gene TRBJ2-5, with TRBD1 as a possible D gene (5 bases). The CDR3 consists of 15 residues. Germline CDR1 is LGHNA and CDR2 is YSLEER. V was trimmed by 0 bases and J by 4 bases, leaving 12 bases between them. CDR3 in amino acids: CASSQDWGRGETQYF. CDR3 sequence (DNA): TGCGCCAGCAGCCAAGATTGGGGCCGAGGAGAGACCCAGTACTTC.

This clonotype was observed a few times. This chain joins TRBV6-1 and TRBJ1-4, with 7 bases that match TRBD1. V lost 5 bases, J lost 7 bases, and 7 bases stayed unmatched. CDR1 MNHNS and CDR2 SASEGT come from the germline V gene. The CDR3 totals 14 residues. The chain's CDR3 is CASSQDRSREKLFF. CDR3 in DNA: TGTGCCAGCAGTCAGGACAGGTCTCGTGAAAAACTGTTTTTT.

The table lists this clonotype with many counts. This chain joins TRBV5-1 and TRBJ2-2; D is unclear. The CDR3 extends over 13 amino acids. V lost 5 bases, J lost 1 base, and 6 bases lay in between. Germline V gene data show CDR1 as SGHRS and CDR2 as YFSETQ. For the CDR3, the DNA is TGCGCCAGCAGTACGGAGAACACCGGGGAGCTGTTTTTT. Translating gives CASSTENTGELFF.

This clonotype was counted a few times. The rearrangement joins TRBV11-2 to TRBJ2-1, with TRBD2 identical over 9 bases. CDR3 length equals 16 residues. The J segment lost 2 bases and the V segment lost 4 bases, leaving 6 bases of the junction unmatched. Looked up from germline, CDR1 is SGHAT and CDR2 is FQNNGV. The CDR3 spells CASSSISGRTYNEQFF. The CDR3 DNA follows: TGTGCCAGCAGCTCGATTAGCGGGAGAACCTACAATGAGCAGTTCTTC. The complete variable domain, with remaining parts taken from reference TRBV11-2 and TRBJ2-1, reads EAGVAQSPRYKIIEKRQSVAFWCNPISGHATLYWYQQILGQGPKLLIQFQNNGVVDDSQLPKDRFSAERLKGVDSTLKIQPAKLEDSAVYLCASSSISGRTYNEQFFGPGTRLTVL.

This clonotype was recorded a few times. The chain employs TRBV3-1 and TRBJ1-6; 10 nucleotides agree with TRBD1. Unmatched junction bases numbered 5, after V lost 1 base and J lost 8 bases. Germline loops: CDR1 LGHDT, CDR2 YNNKEL (reference sequence). This CDR3 has 16 amino acids. CDR3 loop: CASSQVTGTGDSPLHF. CDR3 DNA: TGTGCCAGCAGCCAAGTGACCGGGACAGGGGATTCACCCCTCCACTTT.

This clonotype was recorded at least ten times. The rearrangement links TRBV6-1 to TRBJ2-7; TRBD1 matches 9 bases. The CDR3 has 15 amino acids. CDR1 MNHNS and CDR2 SASEGT come from the germline V gene. V shed 5 bases, J shed 6 bases, and the junction held 11 bases outside the gene matches. The CDR3 region is CASSLTGGPISEQYF. The CDR3 nucleotides read TGTGCCAGCAGTCTTACAGGGGGCCCGATCTCCGAGCAGTACTTC.

This clonotype was recorded a few times. The rearrangement links TRBV6-4 to TRBJ2-2; possible D gene TRBD1, 5 bases. Germline-derived CDR1 and CDR2 are MRHNA and SNTAGT. The CDR3 runs 15 residues. The V end lost 8 bases, the J end lost 2 bases, and 15 bases lay between the germline ends. Here the CDR3 reads CASAGQAPNTGELFF. The CDR3 DNA sequence: TGTGCCAGCGCCGGACAAGCGCCCAACACCGGGGAGCTGTTTTTT.

V gene TRBV12-3 or TRBV12-4 combines with J gene TRBJ2-5; the D call may be TRBD1 or TRBD2 (6 bases each). V was pared by 6 bases and J by 5 bases, with 22 bases between. This CDR3 contains 16 residues. The CDR3: CASRLEGGRGTETQYF. CDR3 nucleotide sequence: TGTGCCAGCAGGCTCGAAGGGGGGCGGGGAACGGAGACCCAGTACTTC.

At least ten counts were recorded for this clonotype. The rearrangement joins TRBV10-3 to TRBJ2-3; 11 bases are a match to TRBD2. V trimming: 6 bases; J trimming: 0 bases; junction bases outside the gene matches: 2. CDR1 is ENHRY, CDR2 SYGVKD, per germline. The CDR3 is made up of 15 amino acids. The CDR3 is CAIRLAGESTDTQYF. The CDR3 nucleotides read TGTGCCATCAGACTAGCGGGAGAGAGCACAGATACGCAGTATTTT.

This clonotype was seen more than once but under ten times. The chain couples TRBV3-1 to TRBJ2-1; possible D gene TRBD1, 6 bases. Germline CDR1 LGHDT, CDR2 YNNKEL (reference sequence). The CDR3 length is 15 residues. Trimming took off 5 bases at V and 0 bases at J, with 11 bases between the two ends. This CDR3 is CASSSETGSYNEQFF. The CDR3 DNA reads as TGTGCCAGCAGCTCAGAGACAGGCTCCTACAATGAGCAGTTCTTC.

This clonotype was seen at least ten times. The gene calls are TRBV7-2 and TRBJ1-6; 7 nucleotides match TRBD1. J gave up 5 bases and V 5 bases, and 3 bases lay outside the gene matches. CDR3 size: 14 residues. Germline CDR1 reads SGHTA; CDR2 reads FQGNSA. CDR3 nucleotides: TGTGCCAGCAGCCAGGGACAGAATAATTCACCCCTCCACTTT. This translates into CASSQGQNNSPLHF.

With respect to this clonotype: The junction does not match germline at one end; this may be a read error. J is TRBJ2-1 and V is TRBV28, with 8 bases aligning to TRBD2. The CDR3 contains 18 residues. Germline lookup yields CDR1 MDHEN and CDR2 SYDVKM. CDR3 coding DNA: TGTGACAGCAGTTTACCCCTGAGGGCTAGCGGGCTCTACAATGAGCAGTTCTTC. As protein: CDSSLPLRASGLYNEQFF.

This clonotype was recorded many times. The chain links TRBV20-1 to TRBJ1-1; 7 bases fit TRBD1. Germline V gene lookup returns CDR1 DFQATT and CDR2 SNEGSKA (reference sequence). CDR3 size: 16 residues. The junction had 7 bases not matched to a gene; V was cut back by 0 bases and J by 0 bases. As DNA, the CDR3 is TGCAGTGCTAGAGATGCCAGGGGGGGGGTGAACACTGAAGCTTTCTTT. The encoded protein is CSARDARGGVNTEAFF.

The V and J genes are TRBV11-2 and TRBJ2-3; D not certain. The germline V and J ends were trimmed by 5 bases and 3 bases, with 9 bases remaining between them. The germline gives CDR1 SGHAT, CDR2 FQNNGV. The length of the CDR3 is 13 residues. CDR3 nucleotide sequence: TGTGCCAGCAGCCCCTGGGCTACAGATACGCAGTATTTT. This sequence encodes CASSPWATDTQYF.

At least ten counts were recorded for this clonotype. The CDR3 DNA reads TGTGCCAGCAGTCTGCTAGCGGGGACGACAGGTGAGCAGTTCTTC. The encoded protein is CASSLLAGTTGEQFF. This chain connects TRBV2 to TRBJ2-1; 9 bases are shared with TRBD2. Germline V gene data show CDR1 as SNHLY and CDR2 as FYNNEI. The CDR3 is 15 amino acids. V lost 5 bases, J lost 9 bases, and 11 bases stayed unmatched.

The chain employs TRBV20-1 and TRBJ2-7; no clear D. CDR1 DFQATT and CDR2 SNEGSKA come from the germline V gene (reference sequence). The CDR3 length is 14 residues. Trimming took off 4 bases at V and 7 bases at J, with 20 bases between the two ends. The CDR3 DNA is TGCAGTGCTATAGCAGGTGCTAAACCGCGGGAGCAGTACTTC. Encoded protein: CSAIAGAKPREQYF.

This clonotype was seen a few times. The chain uses TRBV7-9 and TRBJ2-5; no reliable D call. Deletions cut 5 bases from V and 5 bases from J, with 6 bases between. CDR3 length: 11 residues. The germline V gene encodes CDR1 SEHNR and CDR2 FQNEAQ (reference sequence). DNA for the CDR3: TGTGCCAGCAGCCAGTCGGAGACCCAGTACTTC. Translating it yields CASSQSETQYF.

The rearrangement links TRBV7-9 to TRBJ2-7; TRBD2 is a possible D gene (5 bases). Trimming pared 6 bases from V and 6 bases from J, leaving 15 bases between. Germline CDR1 is SEHNR and CDR2 is FQNEAQ (reference sequence). This CDR3 has 13 residues. The DNA for the CDR3 is TGTGCCAGCAGTCCGGTGGGTGGGAGCGAGCAGTACTTC. Encoded protein: CASSPVGGSEQYF.